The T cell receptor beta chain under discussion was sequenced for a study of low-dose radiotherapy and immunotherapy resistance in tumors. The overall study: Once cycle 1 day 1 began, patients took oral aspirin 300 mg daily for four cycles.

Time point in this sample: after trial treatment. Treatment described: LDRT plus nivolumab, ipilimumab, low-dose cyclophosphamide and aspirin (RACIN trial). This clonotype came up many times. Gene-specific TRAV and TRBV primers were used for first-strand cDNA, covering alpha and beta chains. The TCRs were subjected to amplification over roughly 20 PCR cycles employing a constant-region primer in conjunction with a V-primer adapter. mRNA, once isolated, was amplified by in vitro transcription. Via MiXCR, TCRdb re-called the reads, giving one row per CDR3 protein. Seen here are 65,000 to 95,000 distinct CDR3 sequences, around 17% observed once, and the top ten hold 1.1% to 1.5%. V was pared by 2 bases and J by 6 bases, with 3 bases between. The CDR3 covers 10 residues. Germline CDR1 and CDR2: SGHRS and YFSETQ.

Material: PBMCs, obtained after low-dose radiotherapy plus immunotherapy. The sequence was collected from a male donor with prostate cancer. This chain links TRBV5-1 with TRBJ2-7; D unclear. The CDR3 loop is CASSFGEQYF. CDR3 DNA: TGCGCCAGCAGCTTTGGCGAGCAGTACTTC.